This is a list of T cell receptor beta chains from one sample in a study of shared clonotypes between healthy human individuals. Only in-frame clones appear in the TCRdb table, and some are missing; sequencing was by immunoSEQ multiplex PCR. Among roughly 1,000,000 clones listed, 78% were seen once. Source material: memory CD4+ T cells from PBMCs. All receptors derive from a man younger than 35 in good health. Some clones in this sample may be carry-over from other donors' samples. Both conserved end residues are part of each CDR3. The order of the fields is CDR3 DNA, CDR3 protein, V gene, D gene, clone size, J gene. A D gene is named only where the DNA matches it firmly. Some rows have no size entry. The others give once, few or many, or a class for an expanded clone.

CDR3 DNA: TGTGCCAGCAGCGCCCTCTTCAGGGGTAGCAATCAGCCCCAGCATTTT; CDR3 protein: CASSALFRGSNQPQHF; V gene: TRBV28; D gene: -; clone size: few; J gene: TRBJ1-5
CDR3 DNA: TGTGCCAGCAGCACCAACCCCGGGACCTATTCCTACAATGAGCAGTTCTTC; CDR3 protein: CASSTNPGTYSYNEQFF; V gene: TRBV5-8; D gene: -; clone size: -; J gene: TRBJ2-1
CDR3 DNA: TGTGCCAGCAGTTTAAGCGGGAGGAGCAACAATGAGCAGTTCTTC; CDR3 protein: CASSLSGRSNNEQFF; V gene: TRBV28; D gene: TRBD2; clone size: few; J gene: TRBJ2-1
CDR3 DNA: TGTGCCAGCAGCGTCGGACAGGGGGCAGGGGCTGGCTACACCTTC; CDR3 protein: CASSVGQGAGAGYTF; V gene: TRBV11-2; D gene: TRBD1; clone size: few; J gene: TRBJ1-2
CDR3 DNA: TGTGCCAGCACCCCGACAGGAGGAAAGGCTGAAGCTTTCTTT; CDR3 protein: CASTPTGGKAEAFF; V gene: TRBV28; D gene: -; clone size: -; J gene: TRBJ1-1
CDR3 DNA: TGTGCCAGCAGCCCGGACTACCTGGCGGAGCAGTTCTTC; CDR3 protein: CASSPDYLAEQFF; V gene: TRBV5-4; D gene: -; clone size: many; J gene: TRBJ2-1
CDR3 DNA: TGTGCCAGCAGTTTCCGGACGAATGAAAAACTGTTTTTT; CDR3 protein: CASSFRTNEKLFF; V gene: TRBV27; D gene: -; clone size: once; J gene: TRBJ1-4
CDR3 DNA: TGCAGCGTTGCTGTCCAAGAGACCCAGTACTTC; CDR3 protein: CSVAVQETQYF; V gene: TRBV29-1; D gene: -; clone size: once; J gene: TRBJ2-5
CDR3 DNA: TGTGCCACCCAGCGGGGAGACAGGGCCACAGATACGCAGTATTTT; CDR3 protein: CATQRGDRATDTQYF; V gene: TRBV2; D gene: -; clone size: -; J gene: TRBJ2-3
CDR3 DNA: TGTGCCAGCAGCTCCGGACTAGCGGGAACGGTCAATGAGCAGTTCTTC; CDR3 protein: CASSSGLAGTVNEQFF; V gene: TRBV5-4; D gene: TRBD2; clone size: -; J gene: TRBJ2-1
CDR3 DNA: TGTGCCAGCAGCTTAGCGAAGGACAGGTGGTCCAAAAACATTCAGTACTTC; CDR3 protein: CASSLAKDRWSKNIQYF; V gene: TRBV7-8; D gene: TRBD1; clone size: -; J gene: TRBJ2-4
CDR3 DNA: TGTGCCAGCAGTGAACCGACACCTCAGGAGCAGTTCTTC; CDR3 protein: CASSEPTPQEQFF; V gene: TRBV25-1; D gene: -; clone size: once; J gene: TRBJ2-1
CDR3 DNA: TGCGCCAGCAGCGAACTAGGGCCCCAGCATTTT; CDR3 protein: CASSELGPQHF; V gene: TRBV10-1; D gene: -; clone size: once; J gene: TRBJ1-5
CDR3 DNA: TGTGCCAGCAGTTTCAGCCAAACTAATGAAAAACTGTTTTTT; CDR3 protein: CASSFSQTNEKLFF; V gene: TRBV6-5; D gene: -; clone size: -; J gene: TRBJ1-4
CDR3 DNA: TGTGCCAGTAGTATAGTTACAGGGTCGAAAACTGAAGCTTTCTTT; CDR3 protein: CASSIVTGSKTEAFF; V gene: TRBV19; D gene: -; clone size: -; J gene: TRBJ1-1
CDR3 DNA: TGTGCCAGCAGCTCCTCAATAGCTTTGGGGGAAGGGAATGAGCAGTTCTTC; CDR3 protein: CASSSSIALGEGNEQFF; V gene: TRBV11-2; D gene: -; clone size: -; J gene: TRBJ2-1
CDR3 DNA: TGTGCCAGCAGCTTGGTCCGGGACCGTACTGTACTAGGTACGCAGTATTTT; CDR3 protein: CASSLVRDRTVLGTQYF; V gene: TRBV7-2; D gene: -; clone size: -; J gene: TRBJ2-3
CDR3 DNA: TGTGCCAGTAGTCGTGGGGTAGGGGGAGGGGTCGAGACCCAGTACTTC; CDR3 protein: CASSRGVGGGVETQYF; V gene: TRBV19; D gene: -; clone size: few; J gene: TRBJ2-5
CDR3 DNA: TGTGCCACCCGGGACAGCTACGAGCAGTACTTC; CDR3 protein: CATRDSYEQYF; V gene: TRBV6-5; D gene: TRBD1; clone size: -; J gene: TRBJ2-7
CDR3 DNA: TGTGCCAGCACCTCTCGGAGGGCAGAGACCCAGTACTTC; CDR3 protein: CASTSRRAETQYF; V gene: TRBV5-6; D gene: -; clone size: -; J gene: TRBJ2-5
CDR3 DNA: TGTGCCAGCAGCTCCCGGGCGGGAGGGGAGATCAATGAGCAGTTCTTC; CDR3 protein: CASSSRAGGEINEQFF; V gene: TRBV5-4; D gene: TRBD2; clone size: -; J gene: TRBJ2-1
CDR3 DNA: TGTGCCAGCAGCCAAGACACCGGGGAGCTGTTTTTT; CDR3 protein: CASSQDTGELFF; V gene: TRBV4-2; D gene: -; clone size: -; J gene: TRBJ2-2
CDR3 DNA: TGCGCCAGCAGCCTAGATTTAAACGGGAGGGCAGATACGCAGTATTTT; CDR3 protein: CASSLDLNGRADTQYF; V gene: TRBV4-3; D gene: TRBD2; clone size: -; J gene: TRBJ2-3
CDR3 DNA: TGTGCCAGCAGTTTACCCCTCAGGGAAGCTTTCTTT; CDR3 protein: CASSLPLREAFF; V gene: TRBV28; D gene: -; clone size: -; J gene: TRBJ1-1
CDR3 DNA: TGTGCCAGCAGTTCCCGACAGGGGAGAAAGGGCTACACCTTC; CDR3 protein: CASSSRQGRKGYTF; V gene: TRBV28; D gene: TRBD1; clone size: -; J gene: TRBJ1-2
CDR3 DNA: TGTGCCAGCTCACCTCCGGGACGCCTAAGCTCTGGAAACACCATATATTTT; CDR3 protein: CASSPPGRLSSGNTIYF; V gene: TRBV18; D gene: -; clone size: -; J gene: TRBJ1-3
CDR3 DNA: TGCGCCAGCAGCCTAAACGGGGGAGGGGGCTACGAGCAGTACTTC; CDR3 protein: CASSLNGGGGYEQYF; V gene: TRBV4-1; D gene: -; clone size: -; J gene: TRBJ2-7
CDR3 DNA: TGTGCCATCAGTCCGGGGCCGGGACACAATTACGAGCAGTACTTC; CDR3 protein: CAISPGPGHNYEQYF; V gene: TRBV10-3; D gene: -; clone size: -; J gene: TRBJ2-7
CDR3 DNA: TGTGCCAGCAGTTTTTCGGGGGGCGCCTACACTGAAGCTTTCTTT; CDR3 protein: CASSFSGGAYTEAFF; V gene: TRBV28; D gene: -; clone size: -; J gene: TRBJ1-1
CDR3 DNA: TGTGCCAGCAACGAAGGACAGGGGGTTAACGAGCAGTACTTC; CDR3 protein: CASNEGQGVNEQYF; V gene: TRBV2; D gene: TRBD1; clone size: -; J gene: TRBJ2-7
CDR3 DNA: TGTGCCAGCAGTTCCCTCGGACAGGGTGAATATGGCTACACCTTC; CDR3 protein: CASSSLGQGEYGYTF; V gene: TRBV28; D gene: TRBD1; clone size: -; J gene: TRBJ1-2
CDR3 DNA: TGTGCCAGCAGCGTAGAAGGTGGGGGGGAGACCCAGTACTTC; CDR3 protein: CASSVEGGGETQYF; V gene: TRBV9; D gene: -; clone size: -; J gene: TRBJ2-5
CDR3 DNA: TGTGCCACCAGCAGAGACCCGGGACTACTCTACGAGCAGTACTTC; CDR3 protein: CATSRDPGLLYEQYF; V gene: TRBV15; D gene: TRBD2; clone size: -; J gene: TRBJ2-7
CDR3 DNA: TGTGCCAGCAGTGAAGGGGACACTGCTACGCAGTATTTT; CDR3 protein: CASSEGDTATQYF; V gene: TRBV6-1; D gene: -; clone size: -; J gene: TRBJ2-3
CDR3 DNA: TGTGCCACCAGCAGACCTACTCTAGGGACAAGGACCCAGCATTTT; CDR3 protein: CATSRPTLGTRTQHF; V gene: TRBV15; D gene: -; clone size: -; J gene: TRBJ1-5
CDR3 DNA: TGTGCCAGCAGCTCTTTCCGGCCCTTCCAAGAGACCCAGTACTTC; CDR3 protein: CASSSFRPFQETQYF; V gene: TRBV5-8; D gene: -; clone size: once; J gene: TRBJ2-5
CDR3 DNA: TGTGCCAGCAGCCGGGGAGGGTCGGAAGATACGCAGTATTTT; CDR3 protein: CASSRGGSEDTQYF; V gene: TRBV5-4; D gene: TRBD2; clone size: -; J gene: TRBJ2-3
CDR3 DNA: TGTGCCAGCAGCTTGGCTCAGGGGCAAACCTACGAGCAGTACTTC; CDR3 protein: CASSLAQGQTYEQYF; V gene: TRBV5-4; D gene: -; clone size: -; J gene: TRBJ2-7
CDR3 DNA: TGTGCCAGCAGTCCCCTAGGGCGAGGGGGGCAGTATTTT; CDR3 protein: CASSPLGRGGQYF; V gene: TRBV27; D gene: -; clone size: once; J gene: TRBJ2-3
CDR3 DNA: TGTGCCAGCAGCCGAAGTAGGAATGAGCAGTTCTTC; CDR3 protein: CASSRSRNEQFF; V gene: TRBV9; D gene: -; clone size: -; J gene: TRBJ2-1
CDR3 DNA: TGTGCCAGCAGTGAAGCTCCAGCGGGAGGGCCCCACGAGCAGTACTTC; CDR3 protein: CASSEAPAGGPHEQYF; V gene: TRBV6-1; D gene: TRBD2; clone size: many; J gene: TRBJ2-7
CDR3 DNA: TGTGCCACCCCCCCCCGGCGGGAGAACACTGAAGCTTTCTTT; CDR3 protein: CATPPRRENTEAFF; V gene: TRBV2; D gene: -; clone size: -; J gene: TRBJ1-1
CDR3 DNA: TGTGCCAGCAGCTTAATTGGTATTCGTGGAGGGAAAGGCAATGAGCAGTTCTTC; CDR3 protein: CASSLIGIRGGKGNEQFF; V gene: TRBV7-3; D gene: -; clone size: -; J gene: TRBJ2-1